The T cell receptor (beta chain) described here comes from a study of cytomegalovirus exposure and HLA in healthy donors listed by TCRdb under 2017. General notes on the study: According to an earlier analysis of 587 of the donors, about 180 million T cells yielded 90 million to 130 million unique TCR beta sequences and about 300 Gb of sequence data. About 300 gigabases of sequencing data and tens of millions of unique TCR sequences made up an early release that covered 640 HLA-typed donors. The genetic ancestry cluster associated with self-reported Caucasian donors included about 81% of the 398 genotyped donors. The study was designed to test whether signatures of past pathogen exposure could be identified by cataloging public T cell receptors. The study profiled the T cell repertoires of hundreds of subjects by immunosequencing and related them to cytomegalovirus serostatus. In addition to the first cohort of about 650 subjects, a separate validation cohort of approximately 120 different subjects was used. High-throughput TCR immunosequencing, statistical association of individual TCRs with disease status, and machine learning were combined to predict cytomegalovirus infection status. A later analysis re-examined previously published TCR beta repertoires from just over 650 donors and added high-resolution HLA genotyping to investigate patterns of TCR occurrence. Rather than drawing on any new phenotypic data, the later analysis identified candidate immune exposures from TCR beta sequences and the way those sequences occurred across donors. To decide whether each TCR beta V gene segment behaved as functional or pseudogenic, an earlier analysis of 587 of the donors relied on high-throughput TCR beta sequencing. Donor age, sex, ethnicity and CMV serostatus were compiled together with the repertoire data. A later genetic analysis took genome-wide SNP genotypes for about 55% of the 666 donors and used that subset as a discovery cohort. Every repertoire in the discovery cohort had been generated on one and the same sequencing platform. HLA typing included class I and class II loci at four-digit resolution. Typing coverage varied by locus: about 620-640 donors for A, B, C, DRB1 and DQB1; roughly 500 for DQA1; over 600 for DPA1; about 450 for DPB1. About five DR-DQ haplotypes were treated as single units for association and clustering because of strong linkage in the cohort. Among approximately 370 genotyped donors of the cohort, an average of approximately 220,000 unique TCR beta nucleotide sequences was sequenced per donor, of which approximately 19% were non-productive.

What the research found in general, with its limitations: In both the original and validation cohorts, the classifier was reported to diagnose cytomegalovirus status with high specificity and sensitivity. In a later analysis, around 17,000 TCR beta sequences were associated with specific HLA alleles at a false discovery rate of 0.05. About 17 rarely observed V segments, including chromosome 9 orphons, were excluded from the earlier analysis of 550 to 700 of the donors because counts were too low. In a later genetic analysis, fewer N-insertions in productive TCRs were reported among donors in an Asian-associated ancestry cluster than the approximately 630-donor mean. The authors suggested that the approach could potentially be generalized to other disease states and immunological phenotypes. A later analysis reported that several top co-occurrence clusters appeared linked to parvovirus B19, influenza, CMV and Epstein-Barr virus. For the cohort, immune exposure information was limited to CMV serostatus. Compared with equally common non-associated chains, HLA-associated TCR beta chains in a later analysis were more clonally expanded and had lower generation probabilities. A few of the identified cytomegalovirus-associated TCR beta chains were confirmed in vitro to be specific for cytomegalovirus antigens. Most CMV-associated TCR beta chains appeared to be HLA-restricted in a later analysis, and the HLA associations seemed to be driven largely by CMV exposure. The study gave a list of 150 to 200 TCR beta chains associated with cytomegalovirus. In a later analysis, TCR association rates were found to vary across HLA loci, with the most associated TCRs seen for DRB1 alleles and the fewest for HLA-C alleles. A further reported finding was that TCR beta sequences accurately predicted the HLA-A and HLA-B alleles for most subjects in the first cohort. An earlier analysis of 587 of the donors showed that most TCR beta V segments appeared in productive rearrangements either about 87% or about 30% of the time, which broadly matched IMGT annotations. Linkage disequilibrium might explain the correlated functional status among segregating V segments, but an unknown experimental factor could not be ruled out. Because HLA typing was missing for some donors at each locus, association tests included only the typed subset. A later genetic analysis associated a missense DCLRE1C variant with V-gene and J-gene trimming of TCR beta chains, and an independent cohort replicated the association. Most TCR sequences were seen in very few donors, while some public TCRs were found in many individuals. Presence/absence analyses assumed roughly uniform sequencing depth across donors, an assumption that may not hold. The sequencing pipeline was judged likely to have produced a cluster of highly shared sequence variants as a technical artifact. This cohort had only TCR beta chains sequenced, and the lack of alpha or paired-chain data limited which features could be detected. Some IMGT-functional V segments, including TRBV6-2 and TRBV6-3, could not be distinguished by the 87-base-pair reads and were therefore excluded. When HLA alleles, especially DR and DQ, strongly co-occurred, attributing TCR associations to individual alleles was difficult.

Libraries were constructed by the immunoSEQ multiplex PCR assay. For the multiplex PCR, a mixture combining 60 forward primers for TCR Vbeta segments and 13 reverse primers for TCR Jbeta segments was used. Amplification of the CDR3 region of rearranged TCR beta genes was performed with a multiplex PCR assay on genomic DNA. The Illumina HiSeq System was used to sequence the amplified TCR beta libraries as 87-base-pair reads. On the authors' methods: In a later analysis, some 80 million unique TCR beta chains were counted across the 500 to 850 repertoires, and around 10 million of these chains were shared by at least two donors. Raw reads were error-corrected and collapsed into unique sequences by a nearest-neighbor algorithm in which closely related sequences were merged to remove PCR and sequencing errors. Alignment of CDR3 sequences to IMGT reference sequences was used to assign V, D and J gene segments. Each retained sequence needed at least a six-nucleotide match to both a V gene segment and a J gene segment. A rearrangement was called productive if the CDR3 had no stop codons and remained in frame with V and J, and every other rearrangement was called non-productive. CDR3 was defined by IMGT convention, running from the second conserved V-encoded cysteine to the conserved J-encoded phenylalanine. Sequences without an unambiguous match to a single V gene segment were excluded from the earlier analysis of several hundred of the donors. In an earlier analysis of about 590 of the donors, a V segment was called functional when productive rearrangements were above 56.7%, and segregating when the standard deviation between donors exceeded 5%. A statistical classification framework was built to diagnose cytomegalovirus status from the catalog of TCR beta chain sequences. In a later analysis, TCR nucleotide sequences were compared against IMGT/GENE-DB human TR gene sequences so that V and J genes could be assigned. A later analysis assigned CDR3 sequences and most-parsimonious VDJ recombination scenarios with the TCRdist pipeline. A later analysis defined each TCR beta chain by its CDR3 amino acid sequence plus V-gene family, and excluded reads lacking a unique V-gene family. As a way to deal with suspected cross-contamination and a sequencing artifact, a later analysis dropped roughly 620 nucleotide sequences that were highly shared and had low generation probability. In a later analysis, a clonal expansion index was calculated for each public chain from normalized within-repertoire ranks of inferred template counts. In a later analysis, generation probabilities were computed with a VDJ recombination model fitted to out-of-frame rearrangements, and the resulting probabilities were checked against IGoR. A later analysis scored TCR-TCR, TCR-HLA and TCR-CMV co-occurrence with hypergeometric tests, applying a repertoire-size bias correction to TCR pairs. False discovery rates were estimated in a later analysis by permuting HLA or CMV assignments 20 times. In a later analysis, co-occurring TCRs were grouped with DBSCAN, and TCRdist sequence similarity was added when clustering was performed within HLA-allele-positive subsets. Co-occurrence clustering excluded repertoires with fewer than 30,000 or more than 120,000 public chains, plus five with anomalous nucleotide sharing. The table was pulled from immuneACCESS by TCRdb, which kept in-frame rearrangements only. Such tables lose some clones; where checked, under half of the loss comes from unresolved V genes, and the rest has no known cause. V and J calls and clone size follow that table, whereas D and trimming were derived from the DNA. For this sample there are 76,000 or so clones; approximately 80% appear just once. The ten largest clones represent roughly 8.9% of the sample.

About this clone: Its specific antigen is unknown. No much larger clone exists at a distance of one base, and base qualities are not known.

Compared with germline, V lacks 5 bases and J lacks 10 bases; bases without a gene match: 5. The CDR1 and CDR2 encoded by the germline V gene are MNHEY and SVGAGI. Spanning cysteine to phenylalanine, the CDR3 consists of 12 amino acids. Only CDR3 DNA remains: 36 bases, in frame from the first base. The cohort was made up of under 800 healthy bone marrow donors. At the time of sampling, all cohort members were nominally healthy, though unrecorded immune exposures were likely present. The donor tested CMV seropositive, placing the donor among the 289 seropositive members of the cohort. Each donor provided a peripheral blood sample, and peripheral blood mononuclear cells were used for TCR beta sequencing. Genomic DNA extraction from the blood cell samples was performed with the Qiagen DNeasy Blood Extraction Kit.

This chain joins TRBV6-5 to TRBJ1-1, and TRBD1 matches 9 of the central bases. The TCR originated in a woman aged 40-49 years in good health and CMV-seropositive. Sequencing used PBMCs. The DNA is as follows: TGTGCCAGCAGTCTCAGACAGGGGGGAGCTTTCTTT. Its protein reads: CASSLRQGGAFF.